The rows below give T cell receptor beta chains drawn from one sample of a study of long-term antiretroviral therapy in people with HIV. Only in-frame clones appear in the TCRdb table, and some are missing; sequencing was by immunoSEQ multiplex PCR. The sample lists roughly 15,000 clones, around nine tenths occurring once. This material consisted of unsorted PBMCs, taken approximately 2.3 years before starting antiretroviral therapy. These receptors all stem from a woman younger than 45 with HIV. Both conserved end residues are part of each CDR3. The D gene is left open where the match is weak. The size of a clone is reported for some rows only, either as once, few or many, or as a class for expanded clones.

DNA: TGTGCCAGCAGTGAAGCTTCGACAGGGGGCGCTGGAAACACCATATATTTT
CDR3: CASSEASTGGAGNTIYF
length: 17
J: TRBJ1-3
D: TRBD1
size: once
V: TRBV6-1

DNA: TGTGCCAGTAGTCCGAAGCCGGGACAGAATTCACCCCTCCACTTT
CDR3: CASSPKPGQNSPLHF
length: 15
J: TRBJ1-6
D: TRBD1
size: .
V: TRBV19

DNA: TGTGCCTGGAGTTGGGGGGCTGGAGGAAACACCATATATTTT
CDR3: CAWSWGAGGNTIYF
length: 14
J: TRBJ1-3
D: .
size: .
V: TRBV30

DNA: TGTGCCAGCAGCTTCGGGGGGGAGCTGTTTTTT
CDR3: CASSFGGELFF
length: 11
J: TRBJ2-2
D: .
size: .
V: TRBV7-2

DNA: TGCGCCAGCAGCTTCCGGCCTAGCGGGGTCTACAATGAGCAGTTCTTC
CDR3: CASSFRPSGVYNEQFF
length: 16
J: TRBJ2-1
D: TRBD2
size: .
V: TRBV5-1

DNA: TGCGCCAGCAGCCAATCTAGCGGTAACTCCTACGAGCAGTACTTC
CDR3: CASSQSSGNSYEQYF
length: 15
J: TRBJ2-7
D: TRBD2
size: .
V: TRBV4-1

DNA: TGTGCCAGCAGCTCCGGACTAGCGGGGGGTTACGAGCAGTACTTC
CDR3: CASSSGLAGGYEQYF
length: 15
J: TRBJ2-7
D: TRBD2
size: .
V: TRBV11-2

DNA: TGTGCCAGCAGGGAAGGAAACACCATATATTTT
CDR3: CASREGNTIYF
length: 11
J: TRBJ1-3
D: .
size: .
V: TRBV7-9

DNA: TGTGCCAGTAGGGCCCAGTCCCAGCCCCAGCATTTT
CDR3: CASRAQSQPQHF
length: 12
J: TRBJ1-5
D: .
size: .
V: TRBV19

DNA: TGTGCCAGTAGTATAGATCAGGGAAGGGCGTATTTT
CDR3: CASSIDQGRAYF
length: 12
J: TRBJ2-3
D: .
size: .
V: TRBV19

DNA: TGTGCCAGTAAGAGAGACAGGGTTAATTCACCCCTCCACTTT
CDR3: CASKRDRVNSPLHF
length: 14
J: TRBJ1-6
D: TRBD1
size: .
V: TRBV27

DNA: TGTGCCAGCAGAGAGGGACAGTACAATGAGCAGTTCTTC
CDR3: CASREGQYNEQFF
length: 13
J: TRBJ2-1
D: TRBD1
size: .
V: TRBV7-2

DNA: TGTGCCAGTAAGCCAGAAGGGGTCACTGAAGCTTTCTTT
CDR3: CASKPEGVTEAFF
length: 13
J: TRBJ1-1
D: .
size: .
V: TRBV19

DNA: TGTGCCAGCAGCTTGGACCCTAAGGACTATGGCTACACCTTC
CDR3: CASSLDPKDYGYTF
length: 14
J: TRBJ1-2
D: .
size: .
V: TRBV5-6

DNA: TGTGCCAGCAGCGTAGTTCCAACTAGTCGCGAGCAGTACTTC
CDR3: CASSVVPTSREQYF
length: 14
J: TRBJ2-7
D: .
size: few
V: TRBV9

DNA: TGCGCCAGCAGCTTGGGGACATCCAGAGCTAACTATGGCTACACCTTC
CDR3: CASSLGTSRANYGYTF
length: 16
J: TRBJ1-2
D: .
size: few
V: TRBV5-1